This TCR beta chain was identified during a study of T cells in Graves' hyperthyroidism and ophthalmopathy. The table lists this clonotype with many counts. What it binds is not known. Lactation, pregnancy, other autoimmune disease or uncontrolled infection excluded patients. This CDR3 is built from 14 residues. J gave up 7 bases and V 0 bases, and 7 bases lay outside the gene matches. Per the germline V gene, CDR1 is DFQATT and CDR2 is SNEGSKA (reference sequence). Amplified TCR beta CDR3 regions came from RNA transcripts. First-round RT-PCR with HTBI primers amplified the TCR CDR3 region. TCRdb re-derived calls from the multiplex PCR reads in MiXCR, one entry per CDR3 protein. The data show 250,000 to 300,000 distinct CDR3 sequences, with roughly 15% seen just once and roughly 8.2% held by the top ten. The study's findings and limits: Ophthalmopathy onset followed model prediction by a median around 6.9 months. Ophthalmopathy was separated from stable hyperthyroidism by a 13 V-J model.

Sequencing was done on a sample of blood. The origin of this receptor is a woman between 40 and 55 years old with Graves' hyperthyroidism. V and J are TRBV20-1 and TRBJ1-1; TRBD1 matches 8 bases. The CDR3 coding sequence is TGCAGTGCTAGAGATCCTTCAGGGGGCGATGAAGCTTTCTTT. This codes for CSARDPSGGDEAFF.